This TCR beta chain was obtained from a study of shared clonotypes between healthy human individuals. Naive CD8 cells lacked CD45RO, underwent positive selection for CCR7 and left out terminally differentiated effector memory CD45RA+ cells. Clones were sequenced by immunoSEQ multiplex PCR, and TCRdb holds only the in-frame ones, with some missing. This sample has hundreds of thousands of clones, with around 96% found just once. The CDR3 is 17 amino acids. The germline V gene has CDR1 SGHAT and CDR2 FQNNGV. Trimming at V came to 5 bases and at J to 0 bases, leaving 13 bases not matched to a gene. The sequence was collected from a woman in her 30s in good health. This rearrangement joins TRBV11-2 to TRBJ2-7, with 7 positions matching TRBD2. Material for sequencing was naive CD8+ T cells sorted from blood. CDR3 region: CASSRKPGLADSYEQYF. The DNA for the CDR3 is TGTGCCAGCAGCAGGAAACCGGGTCTAGCGGACTCCTACGAGCAGTACTTC.